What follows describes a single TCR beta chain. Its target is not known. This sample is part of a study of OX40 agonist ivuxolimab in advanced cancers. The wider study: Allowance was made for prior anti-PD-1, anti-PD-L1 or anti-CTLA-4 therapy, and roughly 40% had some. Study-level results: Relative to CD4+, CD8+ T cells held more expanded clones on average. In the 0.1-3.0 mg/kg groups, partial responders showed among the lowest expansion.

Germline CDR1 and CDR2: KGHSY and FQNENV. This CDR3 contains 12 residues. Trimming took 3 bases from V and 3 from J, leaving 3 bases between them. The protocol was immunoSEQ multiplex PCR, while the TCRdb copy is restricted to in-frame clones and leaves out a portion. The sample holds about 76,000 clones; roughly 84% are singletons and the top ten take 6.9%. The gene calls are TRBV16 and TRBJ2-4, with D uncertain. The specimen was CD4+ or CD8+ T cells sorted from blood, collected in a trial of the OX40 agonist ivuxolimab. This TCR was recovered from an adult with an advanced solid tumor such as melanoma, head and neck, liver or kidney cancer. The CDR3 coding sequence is TGTGCCAGCAGCCACCACAAAAACATTCAGTACTTC. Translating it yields CASSHHKNIQYF.